This T cell receptor (beta chain) was observed in a study of T-cell reconstitution after alpha-beta-depleted transplantation in children. The CDR3 is made up of 14 amino acids. V lost 1 base, J lost 5 bases, and 1 base stayed unmatched. Germline lookup yields CDR1 MNHNS and CDR2 SASEGT. Researchers prepared the TCRbeta library using unique molecular identifiers, the study reports. TCRdb re-derived calls from the PCR reads in MiXCR, one entry per CDR3 protein. The table has roughly 45,000 distinct CDR3 sequences, around a tenth seen once. The sequencing used PBMCs, mostly from graft donor cells, collected 60 days after TCRalphabeta/CD19-depleted stem cell transplant. This sequence originates from a male patient between 2 and 10 years old who had a stem cell transplant for chronic granulomatous disease, so the T cells may come from the graft donor. This chain connects TRBV6-1 to TRBJ1-4, with 7 nucleotides matching TRBD1. In nucleotides, the CDR3 is TGTGCCAGCAGTGAAGGACAGGGCAATGAAAAACTGTTTTTT. Translated, it gives CASSEGQGNEKLFF.